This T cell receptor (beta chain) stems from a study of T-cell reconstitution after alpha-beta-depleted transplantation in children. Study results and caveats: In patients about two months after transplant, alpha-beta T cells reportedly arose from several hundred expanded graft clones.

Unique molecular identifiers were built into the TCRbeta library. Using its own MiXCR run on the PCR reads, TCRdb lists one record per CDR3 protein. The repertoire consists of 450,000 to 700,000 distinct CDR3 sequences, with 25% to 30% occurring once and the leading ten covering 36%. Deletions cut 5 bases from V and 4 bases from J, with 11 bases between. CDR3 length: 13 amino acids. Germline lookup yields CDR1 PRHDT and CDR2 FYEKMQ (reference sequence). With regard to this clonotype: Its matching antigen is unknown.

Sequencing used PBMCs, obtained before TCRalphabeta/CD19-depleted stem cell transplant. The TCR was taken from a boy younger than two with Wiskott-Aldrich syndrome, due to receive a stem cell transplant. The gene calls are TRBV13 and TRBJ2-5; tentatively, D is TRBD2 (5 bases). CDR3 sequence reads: CASSPWGVETQYF. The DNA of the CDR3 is TGTGCCAGCAGCCCGTGGGGAGTAGAGACCCAGTACTTC.